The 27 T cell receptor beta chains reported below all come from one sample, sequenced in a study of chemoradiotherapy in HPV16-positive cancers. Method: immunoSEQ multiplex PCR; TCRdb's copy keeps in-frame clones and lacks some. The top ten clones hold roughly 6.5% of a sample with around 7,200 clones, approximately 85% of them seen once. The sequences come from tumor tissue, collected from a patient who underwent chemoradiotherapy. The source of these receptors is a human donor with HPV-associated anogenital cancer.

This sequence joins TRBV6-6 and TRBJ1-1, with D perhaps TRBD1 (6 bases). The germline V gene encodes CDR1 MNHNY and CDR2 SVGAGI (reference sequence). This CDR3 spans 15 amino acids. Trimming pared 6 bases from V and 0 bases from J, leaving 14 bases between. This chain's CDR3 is CASRQRTDMNTEAFF. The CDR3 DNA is TGTGCCAGCAGGCAACGGACAGACATGAACACTGAAGCTTTCTTT.

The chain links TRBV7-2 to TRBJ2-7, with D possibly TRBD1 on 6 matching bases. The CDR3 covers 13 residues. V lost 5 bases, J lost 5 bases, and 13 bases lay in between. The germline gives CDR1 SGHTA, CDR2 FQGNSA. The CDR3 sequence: CASSRIQGHEQYF. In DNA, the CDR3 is TGTGCCAGCAGCAGAATACAGGGCCACGAGCAGTACTTC. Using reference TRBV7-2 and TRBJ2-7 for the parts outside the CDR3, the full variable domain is GAGVSQSPSNKVTEKGKDVELRCDPISGHTALYWYRQSLGQGLEFLIYFQGNSAPDKSGLPSDRFSAERTGGSVSTLTIQRTQQEDSAVYLCASSRIQGHEQYFGPGTRLTVT.

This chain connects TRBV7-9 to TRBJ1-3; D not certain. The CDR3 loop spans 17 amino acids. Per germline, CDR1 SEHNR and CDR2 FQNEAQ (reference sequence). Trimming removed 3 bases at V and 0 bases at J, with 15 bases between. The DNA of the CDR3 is TGTGCCAGCAGCTTGGGCAGCCCTAAGAGCTCTGGAAACACCATATATTTT. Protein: CASSLGSPKSSGNTIYF.

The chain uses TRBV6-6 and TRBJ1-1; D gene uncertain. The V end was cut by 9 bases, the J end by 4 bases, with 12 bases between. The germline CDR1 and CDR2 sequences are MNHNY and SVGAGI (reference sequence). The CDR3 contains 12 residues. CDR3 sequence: CARNHEGTEAFF. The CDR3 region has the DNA TGTGCCAGAAATCACGAGGGCACTGAAGCTTTCTTT.

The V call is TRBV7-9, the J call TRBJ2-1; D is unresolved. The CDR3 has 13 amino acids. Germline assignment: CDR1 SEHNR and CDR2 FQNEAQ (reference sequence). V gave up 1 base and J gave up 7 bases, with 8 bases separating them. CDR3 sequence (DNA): TGTGCCAGCAGCTTAGAGGGTCTTAATGAGCAGTTCTTC. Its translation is CASSLEGLNEQFF.

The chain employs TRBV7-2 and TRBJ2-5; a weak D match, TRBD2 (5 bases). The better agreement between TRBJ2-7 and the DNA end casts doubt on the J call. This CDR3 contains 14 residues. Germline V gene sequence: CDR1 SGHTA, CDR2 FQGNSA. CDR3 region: CASSLGGSASEQYF. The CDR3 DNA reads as TGTGCCAGCAGCTTAGGGGGTAGCGCTAGCGAGCAGTACTTC.

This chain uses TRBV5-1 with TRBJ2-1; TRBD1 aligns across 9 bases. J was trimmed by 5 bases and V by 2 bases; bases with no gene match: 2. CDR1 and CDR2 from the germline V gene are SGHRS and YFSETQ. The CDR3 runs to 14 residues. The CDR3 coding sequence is TGCGCCAGCAGCTTCGACAGGGGGGACAATGAGCAGTTCTTC. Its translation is CASSFDRGDNEQFF.

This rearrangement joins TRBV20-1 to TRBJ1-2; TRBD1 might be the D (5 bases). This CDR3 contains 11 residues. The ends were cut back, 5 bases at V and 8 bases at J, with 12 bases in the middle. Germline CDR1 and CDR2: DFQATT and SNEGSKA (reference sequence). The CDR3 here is CSADPRGGYTF. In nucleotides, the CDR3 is TGCAGTGCTGACCCCCGGGGGGGCTACACCTTC.

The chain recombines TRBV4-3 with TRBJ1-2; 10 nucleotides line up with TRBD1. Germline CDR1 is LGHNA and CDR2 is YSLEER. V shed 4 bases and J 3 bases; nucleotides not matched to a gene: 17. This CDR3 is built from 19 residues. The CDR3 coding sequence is TGCGCCAGCAGCCCCAGTACGACCGGACAGGGGGTTGGAGACTATGGCTACACCTTC. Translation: CASSPSTTGQGVGDYGYTF.

The CDR3 loop is CASSLTSGTGGTGELFF. CDR3 nucleotide sequence: TGTGCCAGCAGCTTAACCTCCGGGACAGGGGGCACCGGGGAGCTGTTTTTT. This sequence joins TRBV7-6 and TRBJ2-2; 11 bases fit TRBD1. Germline CDR1 reads SGHVS; CDR2 reads FNYEAQ. The J segment lost 4 bases and the V segment lost 2 bases, leaving 6 bases of the junction unmatched. The CDR3 has 17 amino acids. Full variable domain (remainder filled in from reference TRBV7-6 and TRBJ2-2): GAGVSQSPRYKVTKRGQDVALRCDPISGHVSLYWYRQALGQGPEFLTYFNYEAQQDKSGLPNDRFSAERPEGSISTLTIQRTEQRDSAMYRCASSLTSGTGGTGELFFGEGSRLTVL.

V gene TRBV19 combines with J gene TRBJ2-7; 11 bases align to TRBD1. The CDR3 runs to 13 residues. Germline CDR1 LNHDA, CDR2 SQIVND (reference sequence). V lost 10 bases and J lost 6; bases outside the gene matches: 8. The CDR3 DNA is TGTGCCACAGGACAGGGGGCATTGGGCGAGCAGTACTTC. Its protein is CATGQGALGEQYF.

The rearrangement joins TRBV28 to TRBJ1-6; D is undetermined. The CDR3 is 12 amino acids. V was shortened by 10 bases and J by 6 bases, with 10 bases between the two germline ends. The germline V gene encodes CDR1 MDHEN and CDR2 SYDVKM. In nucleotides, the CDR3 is TGTGCCACAGATTCGTTTAATTCACCCCTCCACTTT. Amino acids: CATDSFNSPLHF. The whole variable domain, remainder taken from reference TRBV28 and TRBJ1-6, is DVKVTQSSRYLVKRTGEKVFLECVQDMDHENMFWYRQDPGLGLRLIYFSYDVKMKEKGDIPEGYSVSREKKERFSLILESASTNQTSMYLCATDSFNSPLHFGNGTRLTVT.

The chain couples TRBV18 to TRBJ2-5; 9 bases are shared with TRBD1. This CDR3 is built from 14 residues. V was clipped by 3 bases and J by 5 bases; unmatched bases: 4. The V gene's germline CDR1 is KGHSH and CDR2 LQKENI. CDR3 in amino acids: CASSPTTGGETQYF. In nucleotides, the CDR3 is TGTGCCAGCTCACCTACTACAGGGGGCGAGACCCAGTACTTC. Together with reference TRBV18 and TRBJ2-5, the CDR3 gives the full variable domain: NAGVMQNPRHLVRRRGQEARLRCSPMKGHSHVYWYRQLPEEGLKFMVYLQKENIIDESGMPKERFSAEFPKEGPSILRIQQVVRGDSAAYFCASSPTTGGETQYFGPGTRLLVL.

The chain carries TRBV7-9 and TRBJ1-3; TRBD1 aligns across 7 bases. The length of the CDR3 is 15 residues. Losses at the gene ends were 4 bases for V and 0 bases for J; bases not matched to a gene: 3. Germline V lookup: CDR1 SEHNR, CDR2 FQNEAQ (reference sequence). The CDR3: CASSSGQSSGNTIYF. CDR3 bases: TGTGCCAGCAGCTCGGGACAGAGCTCTGGAAACACCATATATTTT.

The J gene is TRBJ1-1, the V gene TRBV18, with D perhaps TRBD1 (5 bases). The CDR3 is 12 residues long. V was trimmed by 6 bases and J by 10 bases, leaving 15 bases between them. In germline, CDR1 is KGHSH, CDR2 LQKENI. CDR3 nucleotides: TGTGCCAGCTCGGCTAGAGGGGCGGCAGCTTTCTTT. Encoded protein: CASSARGAAAFF.

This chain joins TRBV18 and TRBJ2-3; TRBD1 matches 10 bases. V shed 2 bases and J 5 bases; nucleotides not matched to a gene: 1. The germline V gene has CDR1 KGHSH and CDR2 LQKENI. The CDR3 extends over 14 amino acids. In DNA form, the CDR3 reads TGTGCCAGCTCACCAGGGACAGGGGAAGATACGCAGTATTTT. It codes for CASSPGTGEDTQYF.

CDR3 sequence reads: CASSLPSGTYNEQFF. The CDR3 coding sequence is TGTGCCAGCAGCTTGCCTAGCGGGACCTACAATGAGCAGTTCTTC. This chain connects TRBV5-4 to TRBJ2-1, with TRBD2 matching over 9 bases. V dropped 1 base and J dropped 2; count of bases not matched to a gene: 1. Germline V gene lookup returns CDR1 SGHNT and CDR2 YYREEE (reference sequence). This CDR3 region has 15 residues.

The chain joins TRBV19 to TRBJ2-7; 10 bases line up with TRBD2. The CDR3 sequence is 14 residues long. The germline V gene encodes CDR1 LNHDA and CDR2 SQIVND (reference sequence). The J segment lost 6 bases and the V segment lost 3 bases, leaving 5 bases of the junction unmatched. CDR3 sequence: CASSILAGDFEQYF. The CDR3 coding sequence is TGTGCCAGTAGTATTCTAGCGGGGGATTTCGAGCAGTACTTC.

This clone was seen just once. CDR3: CASSSLASGANVLTF. The CDR3 DNA is TGCGCCAGCAGCAGCCTCGCATCTGGGGCCAACGTCCTGACTTTC. The rearrangement links TRBV5-1 to TRBJ2-6; D uncertain. The CDR3 loop spans 15 amino acids. V dropped 4 bases and J dropped 1 base, with 9 bases sitting between them. Germline loops: CDR1 SGHRS, CDR2 YFSETQ.

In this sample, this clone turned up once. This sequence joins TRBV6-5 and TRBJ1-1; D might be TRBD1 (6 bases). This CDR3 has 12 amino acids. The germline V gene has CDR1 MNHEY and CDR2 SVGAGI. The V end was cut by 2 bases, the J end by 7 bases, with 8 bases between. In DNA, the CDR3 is TGTGCCAGCAGTTACGGGGGCCTTGAAGCTTTCTTT. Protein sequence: CASSYGGLEAFF.

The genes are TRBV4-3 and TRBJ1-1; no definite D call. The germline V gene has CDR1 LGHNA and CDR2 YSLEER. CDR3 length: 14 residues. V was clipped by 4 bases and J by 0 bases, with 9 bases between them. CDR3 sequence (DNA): TGCGCCAGCAGCCCCACCCCGGTGAACACTGAAGCTTTCTTT. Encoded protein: CASSPTPVNTEAFF.

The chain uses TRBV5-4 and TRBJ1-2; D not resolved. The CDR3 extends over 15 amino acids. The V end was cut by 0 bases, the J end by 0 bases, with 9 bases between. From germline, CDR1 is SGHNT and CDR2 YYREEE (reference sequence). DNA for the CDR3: TGTGCCAGCAGCTTGGTTACGGTAGCTAACTATGGCTACACCTTC. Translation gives CASSLVTVANYGYTF.

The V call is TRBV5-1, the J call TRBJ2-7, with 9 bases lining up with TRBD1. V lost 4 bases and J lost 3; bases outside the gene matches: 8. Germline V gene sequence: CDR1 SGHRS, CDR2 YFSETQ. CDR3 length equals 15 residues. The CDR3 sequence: CASSGGTGSLYEQYF. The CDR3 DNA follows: TGCGCCAGCAGCGGAGGGACAGGGTCCCTCTACGAGCAGTACTTC.

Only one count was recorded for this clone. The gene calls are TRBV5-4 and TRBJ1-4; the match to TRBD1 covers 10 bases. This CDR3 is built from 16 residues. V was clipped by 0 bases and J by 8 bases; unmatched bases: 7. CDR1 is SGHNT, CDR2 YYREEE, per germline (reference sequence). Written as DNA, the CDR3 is TGTGCCAGCAGCTTGGACTGGGGGACAGGGGACGAAAAACTGTTTTTT. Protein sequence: CASSLDWGTGDEKLFF.

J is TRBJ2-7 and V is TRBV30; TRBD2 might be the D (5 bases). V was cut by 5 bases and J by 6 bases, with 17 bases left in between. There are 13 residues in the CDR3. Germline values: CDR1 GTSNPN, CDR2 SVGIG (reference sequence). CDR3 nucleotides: TGTGCCTGGGGGCCAACAGCGGCTTCCGAGCAGTACTTC. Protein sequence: CAWGPTAASEQYF.

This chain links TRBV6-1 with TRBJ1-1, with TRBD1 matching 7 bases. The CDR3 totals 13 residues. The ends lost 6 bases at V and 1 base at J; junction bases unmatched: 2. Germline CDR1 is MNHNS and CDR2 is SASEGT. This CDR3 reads CASRGQANTEAFF. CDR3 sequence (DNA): TGTGCCAGCAGAGGACAGGCGAACACTGAAGCTTTCTTT.

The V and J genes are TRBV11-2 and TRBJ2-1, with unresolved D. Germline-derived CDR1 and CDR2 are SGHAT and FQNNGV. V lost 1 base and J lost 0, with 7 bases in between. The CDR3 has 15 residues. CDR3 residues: CASSLVFSSYNEQFF. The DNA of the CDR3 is TGTGCCAGCAGCTTAGTTTTCAGCTCCTACAATGAGCAGTTCTTC.